The T cell receptor (beta chain) under discussion was sequenced for a study of shared clonotypes between healthy human individuals. Study at large: CD4 naive and memory got three plates each, CD8 naive two, CD8 memory one. Study-wide results and limits: Among non-shared clonotypes, generation probabilities were lower than among those shared by all four donors.

It was CD45RO-negative cells, positively selected for CCR7, that made up naive CD8 cells, with terminally differentiated effector memory CD45RA+ cells excluded. Germline V lookup: CDR1 LNHNV, CDR2 YYDKDF (reference sequence). Trimming left V 3 bases short and J 5 bases short, with 17 bases between. CDR3 length: 16 residues. Methods used by the authors: From ImmunoSEQ came sequences covering only the junction and carrying no quality scores, so filtering differed. Measured with immunoSEQ multiplex PCR; TCRdb has only the in-frame clones, and not every one. V, J and clone size are those of that table, while D and trimming were read from the DNA. The profile shows 1.5 million to 2.5 million clones, over 85% of them singletons. Concerning this clone itself: Its specificity is unknown.

The rearrangement links TRBV15 to TRBJ2-1; D is undetermined. Sequencing was carried out using naive CD8+ T cells sorted from blood. The TCR comes from a man aged 18-30 years in good health. The chain's CDR3 is CATSRTPEGANNEQFF. As DNA, the CDR3 is TGTGCCACCAGCAGGACCCCGGAAGGAGCCAACAATGAGCAGTTCTTC.